This TCR beta chain came from a study of Ad26.COV2.S vaccination and SARS-CoV-2 variants. About the research overall: Doses of Ad26.COV2.S were injected into muscle once or twice, 56 days apart. The study, taken as a whole, reports: Measurements of TCR breadth and depth may have given underestimates of the total T cell responses. Compared with placebo recipients, vaccine recipients had higher spike-specific TCR breadth.

The germline V gene has CDR1 LNHNV and CDR2 YYDKDF (reference sequence). V gave up 5 bases and J gave up 6 bases, with 13 bases separating them. The CDR3 consists of 13 residues. Some clones are missing from TCRdb's copy, which holds only in-frame ones; the method was immunoSEQ multiplex PCR. The repertoire holds 350,000 to 400,000 clones, with 70% to 90% as singletons. Noted treatment: around 19 received Ad26.COV2.S at low or high dose, single or two shots; 5 received placebo; per-sample allocation not given. Following the first vaccine or placebo injection, samples were taken on day 63. It was Wuhan-strain SARS-CoV-2 spike that the Ad26 vaccine vector expressed. This clone was recorded once. What it binds is not known.

The gene calls are TRBV15 and TRBJ1-1, with D perhaps matching TRBD1 (6 bases). The sample consisted of peripheral blood, taken in a trial of Ad26.COV2.S vaccine versus placebo. This receptor was taken from a person aged 18 to 59 who received the Ad26.COV2.S COVID-19 vaccine or a placebo. The CDR3 region has the DNA TGTGCCACCAGCGAGACAGGTACGGCTGAAGCTTTCTTT. This translates into CATSETGTAEAFF. Drawing the rest from reference TRBV15 and TRBJ1-1, the complete variable domain is DAMVIQNPRYQVTQFGKPVTLSCSQTLNHNVMYWYQQKSSQAPKLLFHYYDKDFNNEADTPDNFQSRRPNTSFCFLDIRSPGLGDTAMYLCATSETGTAEAFFGQGTRLTVV.